The clone carrying this TCR beta chain was detected a few times. Its antigen is not known. This sample stems from a study of cytomegalovirus exposure and HLA in healthy donors. Primers: 60 Vbeta forward and 13 Jbeta reverse. Profiling relied on immunoSEQ multiplex PCR, and the TCRdb table lists in-frame clones only, not all of them. The profile shows under 200,000 clones, 65% to 70% of them singletons. Unmatched junction bases numbered 7, after V lost 7 bases and J lost 2 bases. The CDR3 spans 14 residues. In germline, CDR1 is MDHEN, CDR2 SYDVKM. Study-level points and caveats: In a later analysis, HLA-C alleles had the fewest associated TCRs, DRB1 alleles the most.

The chain recombines TRBV28 with TRBJ2-5; TRBD1 agrees at 7 bases. This TCR was recovered from a woman under 30 in good health and CMV-seropositive. Source material: PBMCs. This CDR3 reads CASNFRGTQETQYF. The CDR3, as DNA: TGTGCCAGCAATTTCAGGGGGACGCAAGAGACCCAGTACTTC. Full variable domain (remainder filled in from reference TRBV28 and TRBJ2-5): DVKVTQSSRYLVKRTGEKVFLECVQDMDHENMFWYRQDPGLGLRLIYFSYDVKMKEKGDIPEGYSVSREKKERFSLILESASTNQTSMYLCASNFRGTQETQYFGPGTRLLVL.